The T cell receptor beta chain under discussion was sequenced for a study of T cells in Graves' hyperthyroidism and ophthalmopathy. A note on this clonotype: The junction and the germline gene differ at one end; a read error may be behind it.

Patients were excluded because of uncontrolled infection, other autoimmune disease, pregnancy or lactation. RNA transcripts gave rise to amplified TCR beta CDR3 regions. During a first-round RT-PCR of the TCR CDR3, the HTBI primer set was used. TCRdb re-called the multiplex PCR reads through MiXCR, storing one row per CDR3 protein. In the table there are approximately 870,000 distinct CDR3 sequences, about two fifths of which are singletons. Germline values: CDR1 SNHLY, CDR2 FYNNEI. The CDR3 spans 14 residues. Sequencing used blood. The J gene is TRBJ2-7, the V gene TRBV2; TRBD1 might be the D (5 bases). The sequence was obtained from a man aged 18 to 30 with Graves' hyperthyroidism. This CDR3 reads CASSVGHPGYEQYF. CDR3 nucleotide sequence: TGCGCCAGCAGCGTCGGACACCCAGGGTATGAGCAGTACTTC.